The present TCR beta chain was sequenced within a study of chemoradiotherapy in HPV16-positive cancers (dated by TCRdb to about 2022). Broadly, across the study: Functional T-cell assays on cells from a couple of HPV16-positive patients defined candidate HPV-specific T-cell clones and common TCR motifs. Next, the candidate HPV-specific TCRs and motifs were followed in TCR repertoires from around 91 patients with HPV-related cancers. The study set out to ask whether T-cell immunity against the HPV oncoproteins E6 and E7 changes over the course of chemoradiotherapy and whether that immunity affects survival. The investigation overall reported the following: Expansion of candidate HPV-specific clones and E7-related TCR motifs was observed in the tumor microenvironment during treatment, whereas no such expansion was observed for non-HPV-specific T cells. Only a couple of HPV16-positive patients were used to derive the functional definition of HPV-specific T cells, and the survival association was reported for HPV16-positive patients. In HPV16-positive patients, expansion of HPV-responsive T cells during chemoradiotherapy was associated with improved recurrence-free survival.

CDR1 is given as SGHDT and CDR2 as YYEEEE, both from the germline V gene. Trimming takes 3 bases off V and 7 bases off J; junction bases not matched to a gene: 9. The CDR3 has 14 amino acids, counting the end cysteine and valine. The CDR3 DNA has 42 bases and is translated from base 1. To note about this clone: The antigen it binds to is not known. No much larger clone is present one base from it, and per-base qualities are unavailable.

The library was made by the immunoSEQ multiplex PCR assay. Held by TCRdb, this immuneACCESS table contains in-frame sequences only and omits some clones. Under half of the omission traces to an unresolved V gene where checked; the cause of the rest is unknown. The sample profile shows approximately 8,000 clones; about 67% of them were found once. Of the sample, around 33% falls within the top ten clones. Repertoires were sampled multiple times during chemoradiotherapy, which allowed clonal expansion in the tumor microenvironment to be followed. This material was collected from a patient who underwent chemoradiotherapy. Recombination joined TRBV5-6 with TRBJ2-7; TRBD2 aligns with 8 central bases. The origin of this receptor is a human donor with HPV-associated anogenital cancer. The encoded CDR3 is CASSWTGPGGEQYV. In nucleotides, the sequence is TGTGCCAGCAGCTGGACGGGACCGGGGGGGGAGCAGTACGTC.